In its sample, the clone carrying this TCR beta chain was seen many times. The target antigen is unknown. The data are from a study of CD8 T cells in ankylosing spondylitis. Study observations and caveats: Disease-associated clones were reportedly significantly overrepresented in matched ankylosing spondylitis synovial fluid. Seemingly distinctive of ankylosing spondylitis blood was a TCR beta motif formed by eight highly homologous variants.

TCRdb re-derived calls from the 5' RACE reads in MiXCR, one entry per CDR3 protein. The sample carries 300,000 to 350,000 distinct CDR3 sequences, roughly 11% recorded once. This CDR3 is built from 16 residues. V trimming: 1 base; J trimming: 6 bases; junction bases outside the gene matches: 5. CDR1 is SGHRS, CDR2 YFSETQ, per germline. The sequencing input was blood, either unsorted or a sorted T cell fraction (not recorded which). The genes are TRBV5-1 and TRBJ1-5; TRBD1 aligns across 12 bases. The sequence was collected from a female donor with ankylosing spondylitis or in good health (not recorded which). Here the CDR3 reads CASSLLGQGAGQPQHF. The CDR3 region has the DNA TGCGCCAGCAGCTTGCTGGGACAGGGGGCAGGTCAGCCCCAGCATTTT.